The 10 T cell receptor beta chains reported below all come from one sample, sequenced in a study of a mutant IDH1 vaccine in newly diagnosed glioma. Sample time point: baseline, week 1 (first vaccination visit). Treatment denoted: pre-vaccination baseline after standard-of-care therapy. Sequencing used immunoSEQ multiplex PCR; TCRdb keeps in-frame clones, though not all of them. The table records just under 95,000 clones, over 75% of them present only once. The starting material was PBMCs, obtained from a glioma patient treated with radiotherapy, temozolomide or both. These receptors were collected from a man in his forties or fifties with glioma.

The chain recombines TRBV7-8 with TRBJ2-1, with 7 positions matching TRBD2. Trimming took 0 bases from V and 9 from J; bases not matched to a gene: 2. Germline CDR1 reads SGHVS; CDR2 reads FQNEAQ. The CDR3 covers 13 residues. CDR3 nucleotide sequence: TGTGCCAGCAGCTTAGCTGGGGGGGGTGAGCAGTTCTTC. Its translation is CASSLAGGGEQFF.

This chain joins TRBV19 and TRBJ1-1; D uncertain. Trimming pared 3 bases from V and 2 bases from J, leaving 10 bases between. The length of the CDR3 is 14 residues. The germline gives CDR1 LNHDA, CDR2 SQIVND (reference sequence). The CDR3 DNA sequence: TGTGCCAGTAGTATTGGCGGTATCAACACTGAAGCTTTCTTT. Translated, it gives CASSIGGINTEAFF.

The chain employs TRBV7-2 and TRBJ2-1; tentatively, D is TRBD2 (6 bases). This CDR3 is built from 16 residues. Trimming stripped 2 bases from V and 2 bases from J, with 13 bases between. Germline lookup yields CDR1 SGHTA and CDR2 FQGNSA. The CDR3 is CASSLSPGAPYNEQFF. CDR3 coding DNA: TGTGCCAGCAGCTTATCGCCGGGAGCCCCCTACAATGAGCAGTTCTTC.

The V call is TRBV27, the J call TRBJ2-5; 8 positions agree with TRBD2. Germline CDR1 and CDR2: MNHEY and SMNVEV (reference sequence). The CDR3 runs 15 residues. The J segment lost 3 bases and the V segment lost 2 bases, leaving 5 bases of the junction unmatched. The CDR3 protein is CASSLAGGMEETQYF. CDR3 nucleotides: TGTGCCAGCAGTTTAGCGGGAGGAATGGAAGAGACCCAGTACTTC.

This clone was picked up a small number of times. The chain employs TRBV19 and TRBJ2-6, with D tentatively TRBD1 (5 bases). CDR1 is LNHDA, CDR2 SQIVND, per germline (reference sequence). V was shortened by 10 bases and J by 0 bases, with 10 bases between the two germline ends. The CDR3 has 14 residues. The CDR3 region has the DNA TGTGCCACTAAGGGGTTCTCTGGGGCCAACGTCCTGACTTTC. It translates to CATKGFSGANVLTF.

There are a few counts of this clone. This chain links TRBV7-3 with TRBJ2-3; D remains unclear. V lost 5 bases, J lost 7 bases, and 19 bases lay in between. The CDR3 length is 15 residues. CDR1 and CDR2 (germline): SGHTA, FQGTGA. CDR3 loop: CASSPETRVGYTQYF. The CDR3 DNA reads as TGTGCCAGCAGCCCGGAGACAAGGGTGGGCTATACGCAGTATTTT.

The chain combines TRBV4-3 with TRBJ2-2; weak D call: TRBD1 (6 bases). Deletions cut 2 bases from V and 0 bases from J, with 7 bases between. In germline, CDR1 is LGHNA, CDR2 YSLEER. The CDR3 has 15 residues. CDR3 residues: CASSQRTANTGELFF. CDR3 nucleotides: TGCGCCAGCAGCCAACGGACAGCGAACACCGGGGAGCTGTTTTTT.

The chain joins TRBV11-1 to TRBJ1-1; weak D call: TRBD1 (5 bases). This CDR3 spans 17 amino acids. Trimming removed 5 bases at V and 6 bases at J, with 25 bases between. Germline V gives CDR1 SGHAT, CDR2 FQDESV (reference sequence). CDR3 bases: TGTGCCAGCAGCCTCCCGGCCTCAGTGGGGGGAAGGGCTGAAGCTTTCTTT. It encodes CASSLPASVGGRAEAFF.

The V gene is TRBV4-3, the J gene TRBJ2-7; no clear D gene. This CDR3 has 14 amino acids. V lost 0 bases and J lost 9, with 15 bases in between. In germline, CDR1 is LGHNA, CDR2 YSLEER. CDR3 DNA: TGCGCCAGCAGCCAAGATTGGAGCAGGTCAGGGCAGTACTTC. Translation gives CASSQDWSRSGQYF.

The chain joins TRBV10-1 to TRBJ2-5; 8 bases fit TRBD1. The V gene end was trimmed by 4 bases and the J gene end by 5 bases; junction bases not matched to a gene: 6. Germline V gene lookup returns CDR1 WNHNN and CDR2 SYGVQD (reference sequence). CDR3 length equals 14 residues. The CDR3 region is CASSAGTGLETQYF. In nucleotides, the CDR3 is TGCGCCAGCAGTGCAGGGACAGGTTTGGAGACCCAGTACTTC.